The entry that follows covers one T cell receptor beta chain sequence. This sample is drawn from a study of blood T cell repertoires in COVID-19. In the study overall: Acute and convalescent COVID-19 samples came from the United States, Italy and Spain. Nucleic acid was either cDNA or gDNA, and it came from T cells, B-cell-depleted T cells, or PBMCs.

Deletions cut 5 bases from V and 1 base from J, with 8 bases between. This CDR3 has 13 residues. Method: immunoSEQ multiplex PCR; TCRdb's copy keeps in-frame clones and lacks some. The repertoire has tens of thousands of clones, about four fifths of them found once; the top ten carry 18%. The source is a woman aged 60-75 years with acute or convalescent COVID-19. Sample: peripheral blood. The V and J genes are TRBV12-3 or TRBV12-4 and TRBJ1-1; the D is unclear. The DNA of the CDR3 is TGTGCCAGCAGTCGAACAACGAACACTGAAGCTTTCTTT. Protein product: CASSRTTNTEAFF.